The 21 T cell receptor beta chains listed next were all sequenced from one sample in a study of shared clonotypes between healthy human individuals. This table comes from immunoSEQ multiplex PCR, and its TCRdb copy is limited to in-frame clones, with some not included. The sample gives approximately 2.3 million clones, 85% to 95% of which show up once; 0.35% to 0.5% is in the top ten. Sequencing was performed on naive CD4+ T cells from PBMCs. Sample subset: CD45RA+ positively selected. These receptors all come from a man aged 18 to 30 in good health. Some clones in this sample may be carry-over from other donors' samples.

This chain links TRBV11-2 with TRBJ2-5; 7 bases are shared with TRBD1. This CDR3 is 15 amino acids long. Per germline, CDR1 SGHAT and CDR2 FQNNGV. The V segment lost 5 bases and the J segment 1 base; nucleotides outside the gene matches: 7. The CDR3 DNA reads as TGTGCCAGCAGCGCTAGGGACAGAAGCCAAGAGACCCAGTACTTC. It translates to CASSARDRSQETQYF.

CDR3 DNA sequence: TGTGCCAGCAGCTTCTTAGAGGGTAGCGGCTACACCTTC. Protein: CASSFLEGSGYTF. The V call is TRBV11-2, the J call TRBJ1-2; D not certain. Trimming stripped 3 bases from V and 8 bases from J, with 13 bases between. The CDR3 consists of 13 residues. Germline V gene sequence: CDR1 SGHAT, CDR2 FQNNGV. The complete variable domain, with remaining parts taken from reference TRBV11-2 and TRBJ1-2, reads EAGVAQSPRYKIIEKRQSVAFWCNPISGHATLYWYQQILGQGPKLLIQFQNNGVVDDSQLPKDRFSAERLKGVDSTLKIQPAKLEDSAVYLCASSFLEGSGYTFGSGTRLTVV.

The J gene is TRBJ1-2, the V gene TRBV30; D unclear. Trimming took 2 bases from V and 7 from J, leaving 11 bases between them. CDR1 is GTSNPN and CDR2 is SVGIG in the germline V gene (reference sequence). The CDR3 is made up of 12 amino acids. CDR3 DNA sequence: TGTGCCTGGAGTCGTTCGGAATTTGGCTACACCTTC. This sequence encodes CAWSRSEFGYTF.

The chain combines TRBV18 with TRBJ2-3, with 10 bases that match TRBD2. CDR1 and CDR2 from the germline V gene are KGHSH and LQKENI. The junction had 7 bases not matched to a gene; V was cut back by 4 bases and J by 0 bases. There are 17 residues in the CDR3. The CDR3 region has the DNA TGTGCCAGCTCACGCAGCGGACTAGCGGCAAGCACAGATACGCAGTATTTT. Amino acid sequence: CASSRSGLAASTDTQYF.

The chain employs TRBV6-6 and TRBJ2-7; TRBD1 agrees at 7 bases. CDR1 and CDR2 (germline): MNHNY, SVGAGI (reference sequence). This CDR3 is built from 13 residues. V shed 8 bases, J shed 6 bases, and the junction held 10 bases outside the gene matches. CDR3 residues: CASLRDSRGEQYF. CDR3 in DNA: TGTGCCAGCCTCCGGGACAGTCGGGGCGAGCAGTACTTC.

Notes on this clone: Other DNA sequences in this sample translate to the same CDR3. This chain uses TRBV7-3 with TRBJ2-1; the D gene is possibly TRBD2 (5 bases). V gave up 3 bases and J gave up 2 bases, with 8 bases separating them. The CDR3 loop spans 14 amino acids. Germline loops: CDR1 SGHTA, CDR2 FQGTGA. CDR3: CASSLAGAYNEQFF. Written as DNA, the CDR3 is TGTGCCAGCAGCTTGGCCGGGGCCTACAATGAGCAGTTCTTC. Full variable domain (outside the CDR3, taken from reference TRBV7-3 and TRBJ2-1): GAGVSQTPSNKVTEKGKYVELRCDPISGHTALYWYRQSLGQGPEFLIYFQGTGAADDSGLPNDRFFAVRPEGSVSTLKIQRTERGDSAVYLCASSLAGAYNEQFFGPGTRLTVL.

This chain connects TRBV6-5 to TRBJ2-5; 8 nucleotides line up with TRBD1. The V segment lost 2 bases and the J segment 4 bases; nucleotides outside the gene matches: 3. Per germline, CDR1 MNHEY and CDR2 SVGAGI. CDR3 length equals 14 residues. The CDR3 DNA is TGTGCCAGCAGTTACCTGACAGGGGTAGAGACCCAGTACTTC. This sequence encodes CASSYLTGVETQYF.

The table lists this clone with a count of one. The chain combines TRBV7-2 with TRBJ1-1; D perhaps matches TRBD1 (6 bases). V lost 3 bases and J lost 0, with 20 bases in between. CDR1 and CDR2 from the germline V gene are SGHTA and FQGNSA. This CDR3 spans 18 amino acids. The CDR3 region is CASSFPLQGRYMNTEAFF. CDR3 nucleotide sequence: TGTGCCAGCAGCTTCCCTCTACAGGGACGCTACATGAACACTGAAGCTTTCTTT.

The chain joins TRBV18 to TRBJ2-7; 9 bases agree with TRBD1. CDR1 and CDR2 from the germline V gene are KGHSH and LQKENI. CDR3 length: 18 amino acids. Trimming at V came to 3 bases and at J to 2 bases, leaving 14 bases not matched to a gene. The CDR3 loop reads CASSPPLNLGQGTYEQYF. DNA of the CDR3: TGTGCCAGCTCACCGCCACTAAACCTGGGACAGGGTACCTACGAGCAGTACTTC.

The chain links TRBV7-9 to TRBJ2-1; TRBD2 might be the D (5 bases). The CDR3 is 11 amino acids. CDR1 is SEHNR, CDR2 FQNEAQ, per germline (reference sequence). V was clipped by 10 bases and J by 12 bases, with 16 bases between them. CDR3 in amino acids: CATGGSPGQFF. CDR3 sequence (DNA): TGTGCCACGGGCGGGTCCCCCGGGCAGTTCTTC.

CDR3 DNA: TGTGCCAGCAGCATACAGGGGTTTTCGAACACCGGGGAGCTGTTTTTT. Translating it yields CASSIQGFSNTGELFF. This rearrangement joins TRBV6-6 to TRBJ2-2; 7 bases line up with TRBD1. This CDR3 region has 16 residues. Germline assignment: CDR1 MNHNY and CDR2 SVGAGI (reference sequence). Trimming took 6 bases from V and 0 from J; bases not matched to a gene: 7.

The chain has TRBV18 and TRBJ2-6, with D hard to call. This CDR3 has 15 amino acids. Germline V gives CDR1 KGHSH, CDR2 LQKENI. Trimming shortened V by 3 bases and J by 0 bases, and 6 bases separated the two germline ends. CDR3 protein: CASSPQYSGANVLTF. CDR3 nucleotides: TGTGCCAGCTCACCCCAGTACTCTGGGGCCAACGTCCTGACTTTC.

There are a few counts of this clone. The genes are TRBV14 and TRBJ1-1; D not resolved. The V gene's germline CDR1 is SGHDN and CDR2 FVKESK. This CDR3 has 13 amino acids. V lost 1 base and J 3 bases, leaving 6 bases between the germline ends. CDR3 in DNA: TGTGCCAGCAGCCAAGTGATTTACACTGAAGCTTTCTTT. Its protein is CASSQVIYTEAFF.

This chain links TRBV25-1 with TRBJ2-2, with a possible D match to TRBD1 (6 bases). V was shortened by 1 base and J by 3 bases, with 9 bases between the two germline ends. The CDR3 runs to 15 residues. CDR1 is MGHDK, CDR2 SYGVNS, per germline. The CDR3 here is CASSESRGDTGELFF. The CDR3 region has the DNA TGTGCCAGCAGTGAATCCAGGGGAGACACCGGGGAGCTGTTTTTT.

This clone was picked up a small number of times. The identical CDR3 is also encoded by other nucleotide sequences in the sample. The CDR3 DNA reads TGCGCCAGCAGCTCTGGGACAGGGGGGAATCAGCCCCAGCATTTT. It is translated as CASSSGTGGNQPQHF. This chain joins TRBV5-1 and TRBJ1-5, with 11 bases matching TRBD1. The CDR3 is 15 amino acids. Germline V lookup: CDR1 SGHRS, CDR2 YFSETQ. Germline trimming cut 3 bases from V and 4 bases from J; bases unmatched to any gene: 3.

The J gene is TRBJ2-3, the V gene TRBV5-6; the match to TRBD1 covers 7 bases. In germline, CDR1 is SGHDT, CDR2 YYEEEE. J was trimmed by 5 bases and V by 1 base; bases with no gene match: 13. The CDR3 extends over 17 amino acids. The CDR3 protein is CASSLSPAGGDGDTQYF. The CDR3 DNA reads as TGTGCCAGCAGCTTGTCCCCGGCAGGGGGAGACGGAGATACGCAGTATTTT.

The rearrangement uses TRBV5-1 and TRBJ2-1, with 10 bases that match TRBD1. The CDR3 sequence is 17 residues long. Trimming took 2 bases from V and 4 from J; bases not matched to a gene: 9. Germline CDR1 and CDR2: SGHRS and YFSETQ. The chain's CDR3 is CASSFTGTGVGYNEQFF. Here the CDR3 DNA reads TGCGCCAGCAGCTTTACAGGGACAGGGGTGGGTTACAATGAGCAGTTCTTC. The whole variable domain, filled in from reference TRBV5-1 and TRBJ2-1, reads KAGVTQTPRYLIKTRGQQVTLSCSPISGHRSVSWYQQTPGQGLQFLFEYFSETQRNKGNFPGRFSGRQFSNSRSEMNVSTLELGDSALYLCASSFTGTGVGYNEQFFGPGTRLTVL.

This clone was recorded once. The chain joins TRBV5-1 to TRBJ2-7, with D unresolved. V lost 4 bases to trimming and J lost 4 bases, with 18 bases between them. This CDR3 comprises 15 residues. Germline V gene sequence: CDR1 SGHRS, CDR2 YFSETQ. CDR3 protein: CASSQDPNPFYEQYF. CDR3 nucleotides: TGCGCCAGCAGCCAGGACCCGAACCCTTTTTACGAGCAGTACTTC.

The CDR3 DNA follows: TGTGCCAGCAGCTCGGGGTTCACCCAGTACTTC. Amino acid sequence: CASSSGFTQYF. J is TRBJ2-5 and V is TRBV11-3, with D possibly matching TRBD2 (5 bases). Germline assignment: CDR1 SGHNT and CDR2 YENEEA. Trimming took 4 bases from V and 8 from J, leaving 8 bases between them. This CDR3 is built from 11 residues. The full variable domain, completed using reference TRBV11-3 and TRBJ2-5, is EAGVVQSPRYKIIEKKQPVAFWCNPISGHNTLYWYLQNLGQGPELLIRYENEEAVDDSQLPKDRFSAERLKGVDSTLKIQPAELGDSAVYLCASSSGFTQYFGPGTRLLVL.

J is TRBJ1-1 and V is TRBV28; weak D call: TRBD1 (5 bases). V lost 10 bases, J lost 8 bases, and 20 bases lay in between. CDR3 size: 13 residues. Germline V gene sequence: CDR1 MDHEN, CDR2 SYDVKM. The CDR3 sequence: CATRGTMTLEAFF. The CDR3 region has the DNA TGTGCCACCCGTGGGACCATGACCCTAGAAGCTTTCTTT. The entire variable domain, with the rest obtained from reference TRBV28 and TRBJ1-1, is as follows: DVKVTQSSRYLVKRTGEKVFLECVQDMDHENMFWYRQDPGLGLRLIYFSYDVKMKEKGDIPEGYSVSREKKERFSLILESASTNQTSMYLCATRGTMTLEAFFGQGTRLTVV.

This clone was seen a handful of times. The chain recombines TRBV7-9 with TRBJ1-1; D gene ambiguous. CDR1 and CDR2 (germline): SEHNR, FQNEAQ (reference sequence). Trimming pared 6 bases from V and 4 bases from J, leaving 12 bases between. The CDR3 extends over 13 amino acids. The CDR3: CASSHRRTTEAFF. CDR3 coding DNA: TGTGCCAGCAGTCACCGGAGGACCACTGAAGCTTTCTTT.